This TCR beta chain was sequenced in a study of blood T cell repertoires in COVID-19. For the study at large: PBMCs, B-cell-depleted T cells, or T cells were the source of the cDNA or gDNA that made up the material.

Trimming took off 4 bases at V and 1 base at J, with 11 bases between the two ends. CDR1 and CDR2 (germline): SGDLS, YYNGEE. The CDR3 length is 14 residues. Original handling: Cell counts per sample came from amplifying reference gene primers. Only in-frame clones appear in the TCRdb table, and some are missing; sequencing was by immunoSEQ multiplex PCR. V and J calls and clone size are copied from that table; D and trimming were computed from the DNA. The sample shows approximately 210,000 clones, roughly 90% of them seen only once. This chain uses TRBV9 with TRBJ1-1; unclear D gene. Material: peripheral blood. This clonotype was obtained from a man between 35 and 55 years old with active or convalescent COVID-19. Written as DNA, the CDR3 is TGTGCCAGCAGCCCCTTTGGCGGGAACACTGAAGCTTTCTTT. Translating it yields CASSPFGGNTEAFF. Complete variable domain (other parts from reference TRBV9 and TRBJ1-1): DSGVTQTPKHLITATGQRVTLRCSPRSGDLSVYWYQQSLDQGLQFLIQYYNGEERAKGNILERFSAQQFPDLHSELNLSSLELGDSALYFCASSPFGGNTEAFFGQGTRLTVV.